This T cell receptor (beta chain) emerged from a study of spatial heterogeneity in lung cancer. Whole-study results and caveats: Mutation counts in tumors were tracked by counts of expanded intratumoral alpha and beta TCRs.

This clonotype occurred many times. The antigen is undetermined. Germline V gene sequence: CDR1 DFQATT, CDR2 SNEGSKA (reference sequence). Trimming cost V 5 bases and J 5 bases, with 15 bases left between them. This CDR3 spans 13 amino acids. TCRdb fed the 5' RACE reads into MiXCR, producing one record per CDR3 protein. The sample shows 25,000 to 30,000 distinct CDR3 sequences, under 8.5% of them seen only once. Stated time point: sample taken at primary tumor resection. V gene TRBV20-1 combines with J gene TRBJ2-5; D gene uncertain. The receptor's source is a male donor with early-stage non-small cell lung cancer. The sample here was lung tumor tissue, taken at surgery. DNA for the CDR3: TGCAGTGCTTCCCCGACTGGTAGGGAGACCCAGTACTTC. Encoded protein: CSASPTGRETQYF.